This TCR beta chain derives from a study of cytomegalovirus exposure and HLA in healthy donors. As for the study in general: It was reported in a later analysis that the 95 to 150 validation repertoires used the same platform as the approximately 670 first-cohort repertoires.

Study findings and constraints: Generally TCR sequences proved uncommon, though certain public TCRs appeared in numerous donors. The study put 150 to 200 TCR beta chains on its list as cytomegalovirus-associated.

A word on this clone: Antigen unknown.

Germline V gene sequence: CDR1 SGHNT, CDR2 YYREEE (reference sequence). V was shortened by 4 bases and J by 2 bases, with 10 bases between the two germline ends. The CDR3 runs to 13 residues. TCRdb keeps only in-frame clones here, not all; method: immunoSEQ multiplex PCR. The profile shows around 160,000 clones, around 81% of them singletons. The sample taken for sequencing was PBMCs. The clonotype was recovered from a man younger than 45 in good health and CMV-seropositive. The V gene is TRBV5-4, the J gene TRBJ2-7; TRBD1 might be the D (6 bases). The CDR3 DNA follows: TGTGCCAGCAGCCGAGGACAGACCTACGAGCAGTACTTC. Protein sequence: CASSRGQTYEQYF.